These T cell receptor beta chains were read from a single sample in a study of T-cell memory formation after mild COVID-19. TCRdb reprocessed the 5' RACE reads via MiXCR and lists one record per CDR3 protein. The table lists 160,000 or so distinct CDR3 sequences, about 28% of them singletons. The sample taken for sequencing was PBMCs or a T cell subset sorted from them (not recorded which). The receptors were sampled from an adult woman who had mild COVID-19 (a few samples of this study predate the infection). Cell type and time point are not known. Each CDR3 is given with its conserved first and last residue. The D gene is left open where the match is weak. Size tells how often a clone was seen (once, few, many) or the class of an expanded clone, and some rows leave it out.

d_gene	v_gene	j_gene	abundance	CDR3nt	CDR3aa
-	TRBV9	TRBJ2-3	-	TGTGCCAGCAGCGTAGACGGGATGGGCGCAGATACGCAGTATTTT	CASSVDGMGADTQYF
TRBD2	TRBV6-2/TRBV6-3	TRBJ2-1	-	TGTGCCAGCAGCTCCCTGGGAGGGCGAAAGCATGAGCAGTTCTTC	CASSSLGGRKHEQFF
TRBD2	TRBV3-1	TRBJ2-5	-	TGTGCCAGCAGCCCCGGGACTAGCGGAGAGACCCAGTACTTC	CASSPGTSGETQYF
-	TRBV4-1	TRBJ2-2	few	TGCGCCAGCAGCCTAAGAGTCGGGGAGCTGTTTTTT	CASSLRVGELFF
-	TRBV6-1	TRBJ2-7	few	TGTGCCAGCAGGAAGGAGATAGACAGGACGAGAGCGGAGCAGTACTTC	CASRKEIDRTRAEQYF
-	TRBV4-2	TRBJ2-7	-	TGTGCCAGCAGCCCGGGGGGGACAGGACTCCACGAGCAGTACTTC	CASSPGGTGLHEQYF
-	TRBV5-1	TRBJ1-1	-	TGCGCCAGCAGCCCCGGGACGGCGAACACTGAAGCTTTCTTT	CASSPGTANTEAFF
TRBD1	TRBV5-6	TRBJ2-4	-	TGTGCCAGCAGCGTGCAGGGGGCTCTAGCCAAAAACATTCAGTACTTC	CASSVQGALAKNIQYF
-	TRBV5-6	TRBJ2-7	-	TGTGCCAGCAGCTTGGGGGCCGTCTCCTACGAGCAGTACTTC	CASSLGAVSYEQYF
TRBD2	TRBV7-2	TRBJ2-3	few	TGTGCCAGCAGCCCCTTGGGACTAGCGGGAGGACCCACAGATACGCAGTATTTT	CASSPLGLAGGPTDTQYF
TRBD2	TRBV24-1	TRBJ2-3	-	TGTGCCACCAGTGAGCCCGCCGGACTAGCGGAATCTAGCACAGATACGCAGTATTTT	CATSEPAGLAESSTDTQYF
-	TRBV29-1	TRBJ2-2	few	TGCAGCGCCAGGACATGGACCGGGGAGCTGTTTTTT	CSARTWTGELFF
-	TRBV12-3/TRBV12-4	TRBJ2-7	-	TGTGCCAGCAGTTTCGGCGGGATTGTCTACGAGCAGTACTTC	CASSFGGIVYEQYF